The text below deals with one T cell receptor (beta chain). This record comes from a study of blood T cell repertoires in COVID-19. Study in general: Both acute and convalescent COVID-19 samples were obtained from the United States, Italy and Spain.

Source study methods: Amplified reference gene primers provided the basis for estimating nucleated cell counts. Sequencing used immunoSEQ multiplex PCR; TCRdb keeps in-frame clones, though not all of them. That table furnishes V, J and clone size, whereas the DNA furnished D and trimming. Among 250,000 to 300,000 clones listed, about 87% were seen once. Per germline, CDR1 SEHNR and CDR2 FQNEAQ (reference sequence). J gave up 9 bases and V 5 bases, and 10 bases lay outside the gene matches. The CDR3 is made up of 14 amino acids. The chain carries TRBV7-9 and TRBJ2-5; the match to TRBD2 covers 9 bases. This clonotype originated in a middle-aged woman who had recovered from COVID-19. Material for sequencing was peripheral blood. The CDR3 DNA reads TGTGCCAGCAGCCCTAGCGGGGCCCCTGGGGCCCAGTACTTC. Protein product: CASSPSGAPGAQYF.